This T cell receptor beta chain was recorded in a study of PD-L1 blockade in urothelial cancer. This CDR3 is built from 16 residues. Trimming at V came to 7 bases and at J to 0 bases, leaving 9 bases not matched to a gene. CDR1 and CDR2 from the germline V gene are SEHNR and FQNEAQ (reference sequence). Here immunoSEQ multiplex PCR was the method, and the copy in TCRdb shows in-frame clones only, minus some. The sample includes 70,000 or so clones, around 90% of them seen just once. The sample was PBMCs, taken around atezolizumab (anti-PD-L1) treatment. The clonotype originates from a man aged 55-75 years with urothelial cancer. The chain employs TRBV7-9 and TRBJ1-3; TRBD1 matches 7 bases. Written as DNA, the CDR3 is TGTGCCAGCATTCCTCAGGGGGTTCTCTCTGGAAACACCATATATTTT. It encodes CASIPQGVLSGNTIYF.